The 10 T cell receptor beta chains reported below all come from one sample, sequenced in a study of blood T cell repertoires in COVID-19. The table came from immunoSEQ multiplex PCR; TCRdb's copy has only in-frame clones and leaves some out. The table shows 170,000 or so clones, with 80% occurring only once. The source material was peripheral blood. The receptors here all came from a man in his sixties or seventies with active or convalescent COVID-19.

The V gene is TRBV5-4, the J gene TRBJ1-2; TRBD1 matches at 10 bases. V lost 4 bases and J lost 2; bases outside the gene matches: 11. Germline CDR1 reads SGHNT; CDR2 reads YYREEE (reference sequence). This CDR3 has 17 amino acids. CDR3 sequence reads: CASSLYPTGGRNYGYTF. In DNA, the CDR3 is TGTGCCAGCAGCCTTTACCCGACAGGGGGCCGGAACTATGGCTACACCTTC.

J is TRBJ1-1 and V is TRBV18; D remains ambiguous. CDR1 and CDR2 from the germline V gene are KGHSH and LQKENI. Trimming shortened V by 3 bases and J by 2 bases, and 22 bases separated the two germline ends. This CDR3 contains 18 residues. CDR3 DNA sequence: TGTGCCAGCTCACCGCTGAACTTACCCGGAGGGAGAAACACTGAAGCTTTCTTT. Encoded protein: CASSPLNLPGGRNTEAFF.

The chain couples TRBV11-2 to TRBJ2-2, with D unclear. Germline-derived CDR1 and CDR2 are SGHAT and FQNNGV. The germline V and J ends were trimmed by 1 base and 6 bases, with 9 bases remaining between them. The CDR3 covers 14 residues. The CDR3 protein is CASSLGGPAGELFF. The CDR3 DNA is TGTGCCAGCAGCTTAGGAGGCCCTGCCGGGGAGCTGTTTTTT.

The rearrangement links TRBV2 to TRBJ1-2; D unclear. V lost 3 bases and J lost 1, with 6 bases in between. Germline V gives CDR1 SNHLY, CDR2 FYNNEI. There are 13 residues in the CDR3. CDR3 sequence reads: CASSESVNYGYTF. The CDR3 DNA reads as TGTGCCAGCAGTGAGTCAGTTAACTATGGCTACACCTTC.

V gene TRBV11-2 combines with J gene TRBJ2-7; D is undetermined. The CDR3 covers 13 residues. The V end was cut by 6 bases, the J end by 0 bases, with 9 bases between. The germline V gene has CDR1 SGHAT and CDR2 FQNNGV. The DNA for the CDR3 is TGTGCCAGCAGTTACGAGCCCTCCTACGAGCAGTACTTC. This codes for CASSYEPSYEQYF.

The V and J genes are TRBV30 and TRBJ1-2, with unresolved D. Trimming cost V 5 bases and J 7 bases, with 11 bases left between them. The CDR3 spans 11 residues. Looked up from germline, CDR1 is GTSNPN and CDR2 is SVGIG (reference sequence). CDR3 sequence reads: CAWGRSGGYTF. The CDR3 DNA is TGTGCCTGGGGGAGAAGTGGTGGCTACACCTTC.

V is TRBV9 and J is TRBJ2-7; TRBD1 agrees at 8 bases. This CDR3 spans 15 amino acids. Looked up from germline, CDR1 is SGDLS and CDR2 is YYNGEE. Germline trimming cut 2 bases from V and 4 bases from J; bases unmatched to any gene: 8. The CDR3 bases are TGTGCCAGCAGCGTCAATTCAGGGGGCGCTTACGAGCAGTACTTC. It encodes CASSVNSGGAYEQYF.

The chain recombines TRBV2 with TRBJ2-3, with a weak D call TRBD2 (6 bases). CDR1 and CDR2 (germline): SNHLY, FYNNEI. The length of the CDR3 is 13 residues. Deletions cut 6 bases from V and 10 bases from J, with 17 bases between. The chain's CDR3 is CASRATLPGAQYF. The CDR3 nucleotides are TGTGCCAGCAGGGCGACCCTACCGGGGGCGCAGTATTTT.

The chain joins TRBV3-1 (or the pseudogene TRBV3-2) to TRBJ2-1; D is possibly TRBD2 (6 bases). This CDR3 contains 16 residues. The germline V gene has CDR1 LGHDT and CDR2 YNNKEL (reference sequence). Trimming stripped 0 bases from V and 4 bases from J, with 13 bases between. Here the CDR3 DNA reads TGTGCCAGCAGCCAAGAGAGGCTAGCGCCTTACAATGAGCAGTTCTTC. As protein: CASSQERLAPYNEQFF.

The genes are TRBV28 and TRBJ1-6; D call uncertain. This CDR3 comprises 14 residues. V was trimmed by 8 bases and J by 9 bases, leaving 17 bases between them. Germline CDR1 and CDR2: MDHEN and SYDVKM. CDR3 in amino acids: CASRSTEAVSPLHF. CDR3 bases: TGTGCCAGCCGATCCACCGAGGCGGTTTCACCCCTCCACTTT.